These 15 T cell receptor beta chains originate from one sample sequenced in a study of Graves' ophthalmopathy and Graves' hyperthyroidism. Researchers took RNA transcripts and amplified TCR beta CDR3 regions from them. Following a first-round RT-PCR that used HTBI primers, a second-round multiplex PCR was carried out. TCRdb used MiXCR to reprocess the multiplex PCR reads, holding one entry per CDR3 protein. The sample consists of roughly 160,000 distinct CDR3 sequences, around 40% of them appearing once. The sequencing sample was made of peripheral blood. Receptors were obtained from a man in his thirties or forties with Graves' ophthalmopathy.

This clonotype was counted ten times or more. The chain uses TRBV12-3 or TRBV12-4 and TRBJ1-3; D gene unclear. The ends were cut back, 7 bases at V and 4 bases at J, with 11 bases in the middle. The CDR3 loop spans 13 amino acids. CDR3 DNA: TGTGCCAGCACCTTCGTACTCGGAAACACCATATATTTT. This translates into CASTFVLGNTIYF.

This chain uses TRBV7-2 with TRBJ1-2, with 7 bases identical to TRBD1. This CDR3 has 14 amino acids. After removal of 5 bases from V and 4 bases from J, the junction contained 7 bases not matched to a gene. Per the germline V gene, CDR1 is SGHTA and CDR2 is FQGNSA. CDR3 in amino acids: CASSPPGQVYGYTF. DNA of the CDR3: TGTGCCAGCAGCCCTCCCGGACAGGTCTATGGCTACACCTTC.

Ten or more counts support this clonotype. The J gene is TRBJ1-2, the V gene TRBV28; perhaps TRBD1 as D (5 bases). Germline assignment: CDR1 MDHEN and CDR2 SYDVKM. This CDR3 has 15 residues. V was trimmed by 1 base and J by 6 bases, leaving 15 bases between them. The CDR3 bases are TGTGCCAGCAGTTTATCATCGTGGGGGGAGGATGGCTACACCTTC. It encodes CASSLSSWGEDGYTF.

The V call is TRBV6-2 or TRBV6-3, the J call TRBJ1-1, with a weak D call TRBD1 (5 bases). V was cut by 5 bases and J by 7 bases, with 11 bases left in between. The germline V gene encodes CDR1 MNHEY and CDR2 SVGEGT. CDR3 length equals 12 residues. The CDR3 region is CASSRQGIEAFF. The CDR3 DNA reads TGTGCCAGCAGTCGGCAGGGAATTGAAGCTTTCTTT.

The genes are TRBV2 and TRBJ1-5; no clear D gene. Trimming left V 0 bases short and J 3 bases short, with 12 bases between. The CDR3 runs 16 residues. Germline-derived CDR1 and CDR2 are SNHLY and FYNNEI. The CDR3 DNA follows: TGTGCCAGCAGTGAAGCACACATCTCACCCAATCAGCCCCAGCATTTT. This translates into CASSEAHISPNQPQHF.

CDR3 sequence reads: CATSRDTSTEAFF. Written as DNA, the CDR3 is TGTGCCACCAGCCGGGACACCTCCACTGAAGCTTTCTTT. The chain is built from TRBV24-1 and TRBJ1-1; a weak D match, TRBD1 (6 bases). Germline CDR1 is KGHDR and CDR2 is SFDVKD. The CDR3 loop spans 13 amino acids. V was pared by 7 bases and J by 4 bases, with 12 bases between.

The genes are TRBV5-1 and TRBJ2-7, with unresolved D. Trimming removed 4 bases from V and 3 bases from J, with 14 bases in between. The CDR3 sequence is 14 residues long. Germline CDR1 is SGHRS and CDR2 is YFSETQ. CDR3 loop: CASSPRTQFYEQYF. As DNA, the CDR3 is TGCGCCAGCAGCCCGCGCACGCAGTTCTACGAGCAGTACTTC.

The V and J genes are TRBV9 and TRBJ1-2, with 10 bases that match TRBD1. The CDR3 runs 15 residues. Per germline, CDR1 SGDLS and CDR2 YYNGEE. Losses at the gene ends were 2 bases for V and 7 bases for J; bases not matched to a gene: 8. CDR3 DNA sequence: TGTGCCAGCAGCGTGACCGGGACAGGGGAGGGTGGCTACACCTTC. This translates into CASSVTGTGEGGYTF.

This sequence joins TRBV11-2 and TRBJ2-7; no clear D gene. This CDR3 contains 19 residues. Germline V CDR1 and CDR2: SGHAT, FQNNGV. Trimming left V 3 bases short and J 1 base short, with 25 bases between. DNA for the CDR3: TGTGCCAGCAGCTTCGTCGGTGGCGGTTTTGGTTTCGCTTCCTACGAGCAGTACTTC. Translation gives CASSFVGGGFGFASYEQYF.

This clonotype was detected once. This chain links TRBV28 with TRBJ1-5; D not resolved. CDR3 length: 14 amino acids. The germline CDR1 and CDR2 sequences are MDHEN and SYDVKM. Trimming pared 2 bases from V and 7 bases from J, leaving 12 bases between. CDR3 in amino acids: CASSLSIPRQPQHF. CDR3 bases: TGTGCCAGCAGTTTAAGCATTCCGAGGCAGCCCCAGCATTTT.

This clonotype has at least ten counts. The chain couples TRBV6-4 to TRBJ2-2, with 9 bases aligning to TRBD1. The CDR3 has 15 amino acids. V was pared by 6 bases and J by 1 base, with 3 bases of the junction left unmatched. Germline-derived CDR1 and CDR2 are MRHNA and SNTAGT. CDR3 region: CASSETGGNTGELFF. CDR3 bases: TGTGCCAGCAGCGAGACAGGGGGGAACACCGGGGAGCTGTTTTTT.

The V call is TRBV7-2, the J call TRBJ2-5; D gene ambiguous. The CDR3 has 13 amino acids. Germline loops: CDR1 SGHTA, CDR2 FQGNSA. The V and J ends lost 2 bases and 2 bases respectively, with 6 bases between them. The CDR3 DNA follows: TGTGCCAGCAGCTTACGAGATCAAGAGACCCAGTACTTC. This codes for CASSLRDQETQYF.

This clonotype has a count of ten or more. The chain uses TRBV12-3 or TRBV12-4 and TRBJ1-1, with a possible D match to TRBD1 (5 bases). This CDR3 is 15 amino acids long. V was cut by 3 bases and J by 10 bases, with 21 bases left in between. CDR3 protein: CASSLLQGGSSGAFF. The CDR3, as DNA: TGTGCCAGCAGTTTGTTGCAGGGAGGTTCGTCTGGAGCTTTCTTT.

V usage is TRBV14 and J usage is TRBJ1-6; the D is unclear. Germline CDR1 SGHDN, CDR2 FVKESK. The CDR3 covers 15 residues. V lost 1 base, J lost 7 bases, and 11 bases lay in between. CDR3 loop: CASSQVSGYNSPLHF. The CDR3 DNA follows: TGTGCCAGCAGCCAAGTCTCGGGCTACAATTCACCCCTCCACTTT.

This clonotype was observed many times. The CDR3 DNA reads TGTGCCAGCAAAAGGGACAGTACCTACGAGCAGTACTTC. Translated, it gives CASKRDSTYEQYF. The gene calls are TRBV2 and TRBJ2-7; 7 positions match TRBD1. The CDR3 length is 13 residues. Per the germline V gene, CDR1 is SNHLY and CDR2 is FYNNEI. Trimming cost V 7 bases and J 2 bases; bases outside gene matches: 5. Supplemented by reference TRBV2 and TRBJ2-7, the full variable domain reads EPEVTQTPSHQVTQMGQEVILRCVPISNHLYFYWYRQILGQKVEFLVSFYNNEISEKSEIFDDQFSVERPDGSNFTLKIRSTKLEDSAMYFCASKRDSTYEQYFGPGTRLTVT.